This is a list of T cell receptor beta chains from one sample in a study of pediatric ulcerative colitis. The method was immunoSEQ multiplex PCR; TCRdb's version includes in-frame clones alone and lacks a portion of them. Here the sample spans 30,000 to 40,000 clones, roughly 70% being singletons. The source material was gut tissue. The receptors were gathered from a boy aged 5-17 years with severe ulcerative colitis. The CDR3 runs from the conserved cysteine through the conserved F or W. The order of the fields is J gene, D gene, V gene, clone size, CDR3 protein, CDR3 DNA. D genes are given only for firm matches. The size entry is marked missing in some rows and otherwise reads once, few, many or a size class.

TRBJ2-1,-,TRBV7-9,-,CASSIGGPYNEQFF,TGTGCCAGCAGCATTGGGGGGCCGTACAATGAGCAGTTCTTC
TRBJ2-3,-,TRBV9,-,CASSVEGSADTQYF,TGTGCCAGCAGCGTAGAGGGTAGCGCAGATACGCAGTATTTT
TRBJ2-1,TRBD2,TRBV28,-,CASSTLTGGSYNEQFF,TGTGCCAGCAGCACACTTACGGGGGGTTCCTACAATGAGCAGTTCTTC
TRBJ1-1,TRBD1,TRBV27,few,CASRHWDRRYTEAFF,TGTGCCAGCAGGCATTGGGACAGGCGGTACACTGAAGCTTTCTTT
TRBJ1-2,-,TRBV2,-,CASNPDINYGYTF,TGTGCCAGCAACCCGGACATTAACTATGGCTACACCTTC
TRBJ1-1,-,TRBV5-1,-,CASSLDGGNTEAFF,TGCGCCAGCAGCTTGGATGGGGGAAACACTGAAGCTTTCTTT
TRBJ1-2,TRBD1,TRBV7-9,few,CASSLEIGRGTPGYGYTF,TGTGCCAGCAGCTTAGAGATTGGCAGGGGGACTCCCGGGTATGGCTACACCTTC
TRBJ1-3,-,TRBV19,-,CASASPGGNTIYF,TGTGCCAGCGCAAGCCCAGGGGGAAACACCATATATTTT
TRBJ2-3,-,TRBV11-3,-,CASSGSGGPLFYTQYF,TGTGCCAGCAGCGGGAGTGGGGGCCCGCTTTTTTATACGCAGTATTTT
TRBJ2-7,-,TRBV19,-,CARGEIGVSSSSEQYF,TGTGCCAGGGGGGAGATTGGGGTTTCGAGTAGTTCCGAGCAGTACTTC
TRBJ1-4,TRBD1,TRBV19,-,CASRDRGSEKLFF,TGTGCCAGTAGGGACAGGGGAAGCGAAAAACTGTTTTTT
TRBJ1-1,-,TRBV5-4,-,CASSLTGASRGEAFF,TGTGCCAGCAGTTTAACCGGGGCCTCAAGGGGGGAAGCTTTCTTT
TRBJ2-6,-,TRBV11-2,-,CASSLARGAGANVLTF,TGTGCCAGCAGCTTGGCCAGGGGGGCTGGGGCCAACGTCCTGACTTTC
TRBJ1-1,-,TRBV10-1,-,CASSLQPNTEAFF,TGCGCCAGCAGTCTACAGCCAAACACTGAAGCTTTCTTT
TRBJ1-2,TRBD1,TRBV7-9,-,CASSSGTGNGYTF,TGTGCCAGCAGCTCGGGGACAGGGAATGGCTACACCTTC
TRBJ2-1,-,TRBV9,-,CASSVEVSGYEQFF,TGTGCCAGCAGCGTAGAAGTCTCAGGATATGAGCAGTTCTTC
TRBJ1-1,-,TRBV14,-,CASNTGSMNTEAFF,TGTGCCAGCAACACCGGGAGCATGAACACTGAAGCTTTCTTT
TRBJ2-5,-,TRBV6-1,few,CASSGLRDSRSQETQYF,TGTGCCAGCAGTGGTTTACGGGACTCACGATCCCAAGAGACCCAGTACTTC
TRBJ1-5,-,TRBV5-6,once,CASSLSAGPKQPQHF,TGTGCCAGCAGCTTGAGTGCAGGGCCTAAACAGCCCCAGCATTTT
TRBJ2-2,-,TRBV5-6,few,CASSLGQTQNTGELFF,TGTGCCAGCAGCTTGGGGCAGACTCAGAACACCGGGGAGCTGTTTTTT
TRBJ2-2,-,TRBV19,-,CASSIESRATGELFF,TGTGCCAGTAGTATAGAAAGCAGGGCCACCGGGGAGCTGTTTTTT
TRBJ2-5,-,TRBV7-3,-,CASSLTGYGETQYF,TGTGCCAGCAGCTTAACAGGGTATGGAGAGACCCAGTACTTC
TRBJ2-5,-,TRBV9,-,CASSVASREVGETQYF,TGTGCCAGCAGCGTAGCTTCCAGGGAAGTAGGTGAGACCCAGTACTTC
TRBJ2-7,TRBD1,TRBV6-1,once,CASSEAQGDPFFEQYF,TGTGCCAGCAGTGAAGCACAGGGGGACCCTTTTTTCGAGCAGTACTTC
TRBJ1-6,-,TRBV7-8,few,CASSPREAENSPLHF,TGTGCCAGCAGCCCCCGGGAGGCCGAAAATTCACCCCTCCACTTT
TRBJ2-5,TRBD2,TRBV5-6,few,CASSGEGEETQYF,TGTGCCAGCAGCGGGGAGGGCGAGGAGACCCAGTACTTC
TRBJ2-5,TRBD1,TRBV10-3,-,CALGDSQETQYF,TGTGCCCTAGGGGACAGCCAAGAGACCCAGTACTTC
TRBJ1-2,-,TRBV9,few,CASSDQGWGYTF,TGTGCCAGCAGCGACCAGGGTTGGGGCTACACCTTC
TRBJ1-5,TRBD1,TRBV19,-,CASRDRNQPQHF,TGTGCCTCTCGGGACAGAAATCAGCCCCAGCATTTT
TRBJ2-5,-,TRBV4-1,-,CASSQTRGETQYF,TGCGCCAGCAGCCAAACGAGGGGCGAGACCCAGTACTTC
TRBJ2-3,TRBD2,TRBV7-3,-,CASSRGVANTDTQYF,TGTGCCAGCAGCCGGGGGGTAGCGAACACAGATACGCAGTATTTT
TRBJ2-3,-,TRBV7-3,-,CASSLDLVTSTDTQYF,TGTGCCAGCAGCTTAGATCTAGTAACTAGCACAGATACGCAGTATTTT
TRBJ2-5,TRBD2,TRBV9,few,CASSPGTSGQETQYF,TGTGCCAGCAGCCCAGGGACTAGCGGGCAAGAGACCCAGTACTTC
TRBJ1-2,-,TRBV7-9,once,CASSLGAVYGYTF,TGTGCCAGCAGCTTGGGGGCGGTGTATGGCTACACCTTC
TRBJ2-1,-,TRBV5-6,-,CASSSVVGGLTSYNEQFF,TGTGCCAGCAGCTCCGTAGTGGGGGGACTTACCTCCTACAATGAGCAGTTCTTC
TRBJ1-5,TRBD1,TRBV6-1,-,CASSAGTGGWNQPQHF,TGTGCCAGCAGTGCCGGTACAGGGGGATGGAATCAGCCCCAGCATTTT
TRBJ2-6,-,TRBV7-6,-,CASSPPPNRQTVGGANVLTF,TGTGCCAGCAGCCCTCCACCAAATCGACAAACCGTCGGGGGGGCCAACGTCCTGACTTTC
TRBJ2-5,TRBD2,TRBV19,-,CASSILVAGGLGTQYF,TGTGCCAGTAGTATCTTAGTAGCGGGGGGGCTTGGGACCCAGTACTTC
TRBJ1-5,TRBD1,TRBV7-9,few,CASSSTTGSNNQPQHF,TGTGCCAGCAGCTCTACGACAGGGAGTAACAATCAGCCCCAGCATTTT
TRBJ1-1,TRBD1,TRBV5-4,-,CASSTRDRNFEAFF,TGTGCCAGCAGCACGCGGGACAGGAATTTTGAAGCTTTCTTT
TRBJ2-2,TRBD2,TRBV10-3,-,CAILVGGVNTGELFF,TGTGCCATCTTGGTCGGGGGGGTGAACACCGGGGAGCTGTTTTTT
TRBJ2-1,TRBD1,TRBV2,-,CASSDRTGWTEQFF,TGTGCCAGCAGTGATCGGACAGGGTGGACTGAGCAGTTCTTC
TRBJ2-7,-,TRBV10-2,-,CASSELRGTYEQYF,TGCGCCAGCAGTGAGCTCCGGGGGACTTACGAGCAGTACTTC
TRBJ1-5,-,TRBV6-1,-,CASSEGPSSNQPQHF,TGTGCCAGCAGTGAAGGCCCGTCTAGCAATCAGCCCCAGCATTTT
TRBJ1-6,-,TRBV10-3,few,CATEQEGGGSPLHF,TGTGCCACCGAACAAGAGGGAGGTGGTTCACCCCTCCACTTT
TRBJ2-1,TRBD1,TRBV10-3,few,CAISGRLTGGNEQFF,TGTGCCATCAGTGGCCGGTTGACAGGGGGCAATGAGCAGTTCTTC
TRBJ1-1,TRBD1,TRBV7-8,-,CASSLDRGEAFF,TGTGCCAGCAGCTTAGACAGGGGTGAAGCTTTCTTT
TRBJ2-2,-,TRBV9,-,CASSVASYSGELFF,TGTGCCAGCAGCGTAGCTAGTTATTCAGGGGAGCTGTTTTTT
TRBJ2-2,-,TRBV7-3,few,CASSLMPPGNTGELFF,TGTGCCAGCAGCTTAATGCCGCCCGGTAACACCGGGGAGCTGTTTTTT
TRBJ2-7,TRBD1,TRBV2,-,CASSARGLSVYEQYF,TGTGCCAGCAGCGCCAGGGGGCTCTCAGTTTACGAGCAGTACTTC
TRBJ2-1,TRBD1,TRBV18,-,CASSPMTGGSYNEQFF,TGTGCCAGCTCACCGATGACAGGGGGCTCCTACAATGAGCAGTTCTTC
TRBJ1-2,-,TRBV19,few,CASPRGNFTRDGYTF,TGTGCCAGCCCGCGGGGCAACTTTACTAGGGATGGCTACACCTTC
TRBJ2-3,TRBD1,TRBV7-9,-,CASSLGVGDRVTDTQYF,TGTGCCAGCAGCTTAGGGGTGGGGGACAGGGTCACAGATACGCAGTATTTT